Described below is a single T cell receptor beta chain sequence and its context. What it binds is not known. The read is 3 residues too short to cover the CDR3 end, so that end is filled in from the germline J gene. Some clones are missing from TCRdb's copy, which holds only in-frame ones; the method was immunoSEQ multiplex PCR. The listing contains roughly 26,000 clones. V was clipped by 3 bases and J by 5 bases; unmatched bases: 1. The CDR3 covers 13 residues. Germline CDR1 and CDR2: DFQATT and SNEGSKA (reference sequence). This entry belongs to a study of TET2 disruption in CD19-targeted CAR T cells. Treatment: autologous CTL019 cells: CD19 CAR with 4-1BB and CD3 zeta domains. The CD19 CAR included TCR zeta plus 4-1BB costimulatory signaling. Leukapheresis of peripheral blood supplied the T cells used to manufacture CTL019.

The TCR was taken from a man between 65 and 85 years old with chronic lymphocytic leukemia. Sequenced material: CD8- CAR+ T cells sorted from cultured blood T cells, taken for CD19 CAR T cell therapy. Subset described: CD8-negative CAR-positive T cells from the infusion product. The chain links TRBV20-1 to TRBJ2-3; 11 bases map to TRBD1. Partial CDR3 DNA: TGCAGTGCTAGGGGACAGGGGGGAGATACG. Its protein is CSARGQGGDT. The CDR3 as a whole reads CSARGQGGDTQYF.